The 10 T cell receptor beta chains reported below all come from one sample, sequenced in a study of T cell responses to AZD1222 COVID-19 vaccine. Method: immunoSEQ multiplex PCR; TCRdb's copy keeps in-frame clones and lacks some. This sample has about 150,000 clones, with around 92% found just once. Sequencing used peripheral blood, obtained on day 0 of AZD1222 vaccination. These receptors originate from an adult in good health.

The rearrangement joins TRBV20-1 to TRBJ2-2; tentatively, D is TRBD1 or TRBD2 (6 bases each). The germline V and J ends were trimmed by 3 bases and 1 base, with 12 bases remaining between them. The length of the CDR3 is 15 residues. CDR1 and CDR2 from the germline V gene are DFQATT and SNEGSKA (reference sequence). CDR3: CSASDAGQNTGELFF. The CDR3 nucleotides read TGCAGTGCTAGTGATGCGGGACAGAACACCGGGGAGCTGTTTTTT.

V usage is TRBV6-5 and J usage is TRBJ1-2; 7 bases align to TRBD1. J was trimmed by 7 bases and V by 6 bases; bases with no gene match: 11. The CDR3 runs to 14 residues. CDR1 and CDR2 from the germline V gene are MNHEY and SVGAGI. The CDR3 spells CASSPGQKLPGYTF. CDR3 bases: TGTGCCAGCAGCCCGGGACAGAAGCTCCCTGGCTACACCTTC.

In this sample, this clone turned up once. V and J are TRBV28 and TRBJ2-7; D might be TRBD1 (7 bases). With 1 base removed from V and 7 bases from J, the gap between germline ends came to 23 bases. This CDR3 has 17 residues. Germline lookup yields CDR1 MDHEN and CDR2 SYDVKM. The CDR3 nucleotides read TGTGCCAGCAGTTTATTCCTACCCGGGACAGCCGCGGGGGAGCAGTACTTC. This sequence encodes CASSLFLPGTAAGEQYF.

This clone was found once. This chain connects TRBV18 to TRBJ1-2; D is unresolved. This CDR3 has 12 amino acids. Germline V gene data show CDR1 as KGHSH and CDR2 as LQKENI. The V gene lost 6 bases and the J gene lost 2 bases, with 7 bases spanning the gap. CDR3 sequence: CASSKANYGYTF. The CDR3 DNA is TGTGCCAGCTCGAAGGCCAACTATGGCTACACCTTC.

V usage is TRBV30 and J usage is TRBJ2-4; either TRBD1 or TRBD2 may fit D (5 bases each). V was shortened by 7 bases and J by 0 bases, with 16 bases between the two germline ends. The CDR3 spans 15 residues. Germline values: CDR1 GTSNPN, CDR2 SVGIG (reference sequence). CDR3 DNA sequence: TGTGCCTTCGCGCCGGGACGGTTAGCCAAAAACATTCAGTACTTC. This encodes CAFAPGRLAKNIQYF.

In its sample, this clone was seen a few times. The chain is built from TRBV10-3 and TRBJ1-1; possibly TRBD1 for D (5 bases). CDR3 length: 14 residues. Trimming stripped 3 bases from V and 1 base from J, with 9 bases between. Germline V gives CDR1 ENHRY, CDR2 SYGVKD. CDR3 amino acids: CAISEPTGNTEAFF. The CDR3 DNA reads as TGTGCCATCAGTGAACCCACAGGGAACACTGAAGCTTTCTTT.

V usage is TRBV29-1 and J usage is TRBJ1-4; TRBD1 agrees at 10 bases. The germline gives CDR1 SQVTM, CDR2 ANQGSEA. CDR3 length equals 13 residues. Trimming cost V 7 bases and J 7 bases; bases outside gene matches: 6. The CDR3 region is CSAQDRGVEKLFF. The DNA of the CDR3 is TGCAGCGCCCAGGACAGGGGGGTTGAAAAACTGTTTTTT.

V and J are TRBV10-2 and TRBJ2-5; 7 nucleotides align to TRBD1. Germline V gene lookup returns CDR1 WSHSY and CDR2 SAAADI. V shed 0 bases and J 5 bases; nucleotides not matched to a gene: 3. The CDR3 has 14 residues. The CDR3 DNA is TGCGCCAGCAGTGAGTCGGTCAGGGGGGAGACCCAGTACTTC. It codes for CASSESVRGETQYF.

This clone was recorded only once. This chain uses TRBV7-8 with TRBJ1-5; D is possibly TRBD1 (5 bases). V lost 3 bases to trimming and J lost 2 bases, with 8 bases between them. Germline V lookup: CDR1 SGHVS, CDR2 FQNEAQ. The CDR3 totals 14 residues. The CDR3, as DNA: TGTGCCAGCAGCTTCCGGGACGGCAATCAGCCCCAGCATTTT. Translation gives CASSFRDGNQPQHF.

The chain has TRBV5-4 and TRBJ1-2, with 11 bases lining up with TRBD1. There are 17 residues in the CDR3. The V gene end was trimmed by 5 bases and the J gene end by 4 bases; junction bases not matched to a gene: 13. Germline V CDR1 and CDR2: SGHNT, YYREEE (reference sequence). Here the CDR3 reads CASSPPGTGGRTYGYTF. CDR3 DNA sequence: TGTGCCAGCAGTCCCCCCGGGACAGGGGGTCGGACCTATGGCTACACCTTC.